This T cell receptor (beta chain) was retrieved from a study of regulatory T cells in long-lasting Graves disease. Turning to the study itself: Positive TSH receptor antibodies alongside over 5 years of antithyroid drugs were what marked Graves' disease as persistent.

CDR3-region Arm-PCR and iRepertoire HTBI primers produced the TCR beta libraries. TCRdb itself ran the multiplex PCR reads through MiXCR, one entry per CDR3 protein. The sample holds roughly 450,000 distinct CDR3 sequences, roughly 22% seen once. Time point noted: persistent/refractory GD, antithyroid drugs over 5 years with positive TRAb. From RNA extracted from PBMCs, the TCR library was made. This CDR3 comprises 16 residues. Trimming took 0 bases from V and 0 from J, leaving 12 bases between them. CDR1 and CDR2 (germline): MNHEY, SVGAGI. With regard to this clonotype: Its matching antigen is unknown.

Study results and limitations: Under persistent disease, TRBV28, TRBJ1-2 and TRBJ2-5 were used preferentially.

Material: peripheral blood mononuclear cells (PBMCs), obtained when the disease was refractory, from a patient treated with antithyroid drugs. The gene calls are TRBV6-5 and TRBJ2-7, with D perhaps matching TRBD2 (6 bases). This clonotype was obtained from a female donor with Graves disease. The CDR3 DNA is TGTGCCAGCAGTTACTCGACGGACTACAGCTCCTACGAGCAGTACTTC. This translates into CASSYSTDYSSYEQYF.